This T cell receptor beta chain was retrieved from a study of T cells after somatic rescue of genetic block. Method: immunoSEQ multiplex PCR; TCRdb's copy keeps in-frame clones and lacks some. The sample lists tens of thousands of clones; about 91% were seen once. V lost 3 bases and J lost 4, with 4 bases in between. The V gene's germline CDR1 is KGHSH and CDR2 LQKENI. The CDR3 sequence is 12 residues long. Material: peripheral blood mononuclear cells (PBMCs). This chain links TRBV18 with TRBJ2-1; D is unresolved. The receptor's source is a man in his forties. The CDR3 bases are TGTGCCAGCTCACCGATATACAATGAGCAGTTCTTC. It encodes CASSPIYNEQFF.